Listed below are T cell receptor beta chains from one sample, sequenced in a study of shared clonotypes between healthy human individuals. TCRdb's table, derived via immunoSEQ multiplex PCR, lists solely in-frame clones and lacks some. The sample consists of about 700,000 clones, under 80% of them appearing once. The sample comprised memory CD4+ T cells sorted from blood. Every receptor here comes from a woman under 40 in good health. The CDR3 runs from the conserved cysteine through the conserved F or W. Each record gives: D gene, V gene, J gene, clone size, CDR3 DNA, CDR3 protein. D genes are given only for firm matches. Expanded clones are given a class, and other clones once, few, many or no size at all.

D: TRBD2; V: TRBV4-2; J: TRBJ2-3; size: NA; DNA: TGTGCCAGCAGCCAAGAGGGACTAGCGGGATTATCGGACGGCACAGATACGCAGTATTTT; CDR3: CASSQEGLAGLSDGTDTQYF
D: TRBD2; V: TRBV27; J: TRBJ2-1; size: NA; DNA: TGTGCCAGCAGTTTCACCCCTCTAGCGGGAGAACGGAATGAGCAGTTCTTC; CDR3: CASSFTPLAGERNEQFF
D: NA; V: TRBV5-1; J: TRBJ2-2; size: NA; DNA: TGCGCCAGCGCCCTGTGGGACACCTCCCCACCCGGGGAGCTGTTTTTT; CDR3: CASALWDTSPPGELFF
D: NA; V: TRBV2; J: TRBJ1-1; size: once; DNA: TGTGCCAGCAGTGAATTGGACTTCGAAGCTTTCTTT; CDR3: CASSELDFEAFF
D: NA; V: TRBV11-2; J: TRBJ1-1; size: NA; DNA: TGTGCCAGCAGCTATGAGAGGACTGAAGCTTTCTTT; CDR3: CASSYERTEAFF
D: TRBD2; V: TRBV5-1; J: TRBJ2-1; size: NA; DNA: TGCGCCAGCAGCTGGGGCCCGGGGGGCAATGAGCAGTTCTTC; CDR3: CASSWGPGGNEQFF
D: NA; V: TRBV4-2; J: TRBJ2-7; size: NA; DNA: TGTGCCAGCAGCTTCGACAACTACGAGCAGTACTTC; CDR3: CASSFDNYEQYF
D: NA; V: TRBV28; J: TRBJ1-5; size: NA; DNA: TGTGCCAGCAGTTTTCCCGATCAGCCCCAGCATTTT; CDR3: CASSFPDQPQHF
D: NA; V: TRBV19; J: TRBJ1-5; size: NA; DNA: TGTGCCAGTAAGGGTGAGGGACTTCAGCCCCAGCATTTT; CDR3: CASKGEGLQPQHF
D: TRBD2; V: TRBV5-1; J: TRBJ2-2; size: NA; DNA: TGCGCCAGCAGCTTGATTTCTAGCGGGAGTTCGGGGAACGGGGAGCTGTTTTTT; CDR3: CASSLISSGSSGNGELFF
D: NA; V: TRBV19; J: TRBJ2-2; size: NA; DNA: TGTGCCAGTATCTCGTTCCCCGGGGAGCTGTTTTTT; CDR3: CASISFPGELFF
D: TRBD1; V: TRBV4-1; J: TRBJ2-6; size: NA; DNA: TGCGCCAGCAGCTCACCCCGGGACAGGGATTCTGGGGCCAACGTCCTGACTTTC; CDR3: CASSSPRDRDSGANVLTF